The entry below describes one T cell receptor beta chain. Its binding antigen is unknown. One base away there is no much larger clone; base qualities are not given. TCRbeta CDR3 regions were amplified from genomic DNA by means of the immunoSEQ Assay, a bias-controlled multiplex PCR. In the authors' own workflow: The number of nucleated cells in each sample was estimated by amplification of reference gene primers within the assay. To quantify the absolute abundance of each unique TCRbeta CDR3 rearrangement, sequence reads were collapsed and filtered. For each sample, productive Simpson clonality was calculated as the square root of Simpson's diversity index across productive rearrangements. The table was pulled from immuneACCESS by TCRdb, which kept in-frame rearrangements only. Such tables lose some clones; where checked, under half of the loss comes from unresolved V genes, and the rest has no known cause. That table gives V, J and clone size, and the DNA gave D and trimming. The sample data list about 80,000 clones, and more than 65% of these were observed just once. The ten top clones hold approximately 12% of the sample.

This sample was included in a study of blood T cell repertoires in COVID-19 (dated by TCRdb to 2020 to 2021). About the investigation overall: Samples from collaborators originated in the United States, Italy and Spain and spanned both the acute and convalescent phases of COVID-19. The material from the prospective study consisted of cDNA or gDNA derived from T cells, B-cell-depleted T cells, or PBMCs. Subjects who had been exposed to COVID-19, were actively infected with it, or had recovered from it provided the deeply sampled blood TCRbeta repertoires that made up the dataset. The repertoires were released in a freely available public database meant as a resource for research on the immune response to SARS-CoV-2. The samples were drawn from the first 160 participants of the ongoing ImmuneRACE study and from some 1,300 subjects provided by 6 global collaborators. Sample metadata almost always included a de-identified subject ID, COVID-19 status, age in years and sex. Where available, HLA class I and class II types were taken from metadata supplied by the sample provider and were not determined by assay-based typing. Points the paper makes about the study in general: The amount of clinical and demographic metadata varied by source and participant and was provided uncurated.

Whole blood was collected in K2EDTA tubes by collaborating institutions according to the institutions' own protocols. Collaborator samples were shipped for TCRbeta analysis as frozen whole blood, isolated PBMCs, or DNA extracted from either sample type. Trimming costs V 0 bases and J 2 bases, and their ends lie 17 bases apart. CDR1 and CDR2 are drawn from the germline V gene (reference sequence): SGHNT, YYREEE. Including cysteine and phenylalanine, the CDR3 has 18 amino acids. The entry retains the CDR3 DNA only, 54 bases that are in frame from base 1. The TCR comes from an older man with acute or convalescent COVID-19. The V and J segments used are TRBV5-4 and TRBJ1-4; TRBD1 is possibly the D segment (6 matching bases). The sample was peripheral blood. The DNA is as follows: TGTGCCAGCAGCTTGGGGCCAGGGGAGTGGGGGACTAATGAAAAACTGTTTTTT. Translated, this gives CASSLGPGEWGTNEKLFF.